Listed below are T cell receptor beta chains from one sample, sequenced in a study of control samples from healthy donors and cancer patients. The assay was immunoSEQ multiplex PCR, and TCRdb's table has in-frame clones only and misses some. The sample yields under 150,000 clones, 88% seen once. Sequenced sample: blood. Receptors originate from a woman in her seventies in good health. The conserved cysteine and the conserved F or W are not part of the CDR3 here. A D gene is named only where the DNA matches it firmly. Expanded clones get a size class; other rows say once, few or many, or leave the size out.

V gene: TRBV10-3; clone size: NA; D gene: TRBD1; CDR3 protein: AISEGTGATYEQY
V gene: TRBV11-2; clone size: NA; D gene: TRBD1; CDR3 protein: ASSSRQGAWNEQF
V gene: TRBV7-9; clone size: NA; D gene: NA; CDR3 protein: ASSLDGGAEGYT
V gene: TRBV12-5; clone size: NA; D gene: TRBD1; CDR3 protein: ASAKQGNSPLH
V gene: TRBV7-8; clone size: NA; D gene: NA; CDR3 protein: ASSLVWRGGDTEAF
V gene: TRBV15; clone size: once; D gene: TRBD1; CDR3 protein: ATSRGFGQGTYEQY
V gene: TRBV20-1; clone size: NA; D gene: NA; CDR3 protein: SAAENTEAF
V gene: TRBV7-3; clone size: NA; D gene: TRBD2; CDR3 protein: ASSLLSTAGLVF
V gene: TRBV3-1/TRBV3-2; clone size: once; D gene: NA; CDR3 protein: ASSQGGGAGT
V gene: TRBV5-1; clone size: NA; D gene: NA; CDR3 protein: ASSLAGGGEYGYT
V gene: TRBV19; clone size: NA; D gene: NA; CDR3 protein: ASQRVGTSSGNTIY
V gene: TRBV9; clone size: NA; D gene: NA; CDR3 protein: ASSVGRGNTIY
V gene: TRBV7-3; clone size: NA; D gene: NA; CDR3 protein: ASSLTRPTVNTEAF
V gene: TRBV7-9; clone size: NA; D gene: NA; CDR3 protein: ASSILSGWVDEQF
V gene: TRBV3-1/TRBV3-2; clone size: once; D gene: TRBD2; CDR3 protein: ASSQDRSGDTQY
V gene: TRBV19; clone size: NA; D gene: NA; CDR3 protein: ASSVPAEKLF
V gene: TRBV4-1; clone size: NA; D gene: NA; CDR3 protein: ASSQDRVARSSYNEQF
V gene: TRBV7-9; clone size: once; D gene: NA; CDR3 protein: ASRGGRPNEKLF
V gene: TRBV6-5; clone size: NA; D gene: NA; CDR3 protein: ASSRGPGGNSPLH
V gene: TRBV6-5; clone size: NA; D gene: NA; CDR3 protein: ASSYNWEYEQY
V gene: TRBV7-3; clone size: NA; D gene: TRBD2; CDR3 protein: ASSPERGLRTDTQY
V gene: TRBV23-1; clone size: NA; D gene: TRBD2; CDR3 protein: ASSQRTSGGTYEQY
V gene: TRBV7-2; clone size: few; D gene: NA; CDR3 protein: ASSIGRTNGYT
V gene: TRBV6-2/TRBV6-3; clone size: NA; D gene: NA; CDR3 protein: ASSKNREKLF
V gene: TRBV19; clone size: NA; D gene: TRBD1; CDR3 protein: ASSIAGQGGGYT
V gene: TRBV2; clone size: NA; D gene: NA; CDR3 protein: ASSRTRSGEKLF
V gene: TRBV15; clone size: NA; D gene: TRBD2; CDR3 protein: ATSPGRGRPYEQY
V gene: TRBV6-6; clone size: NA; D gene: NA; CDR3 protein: ASSYSIQRDEQY
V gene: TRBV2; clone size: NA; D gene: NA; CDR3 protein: ASSPDYLMNTEAF
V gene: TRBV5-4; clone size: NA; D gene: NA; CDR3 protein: ASSLGGVGEKLF
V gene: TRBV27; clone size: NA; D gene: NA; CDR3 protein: ASSLGNEQY
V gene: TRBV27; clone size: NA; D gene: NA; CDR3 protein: ASSFGGVRNSPLH
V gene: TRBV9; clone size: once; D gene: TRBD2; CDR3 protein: ASSESGGLYNEQF
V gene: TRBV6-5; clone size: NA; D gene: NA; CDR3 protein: ASSYSTANAYGYT
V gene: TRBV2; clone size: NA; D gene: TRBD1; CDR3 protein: ASSANRDRGRWPQH
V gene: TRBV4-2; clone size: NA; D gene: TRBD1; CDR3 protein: ASSARDRGDGYT
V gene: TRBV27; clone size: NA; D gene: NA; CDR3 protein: ASSWSGQHQPQH
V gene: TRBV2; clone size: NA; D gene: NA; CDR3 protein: ASSDRVGTQY
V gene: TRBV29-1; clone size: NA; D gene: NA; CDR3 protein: SGRDNSYEQY
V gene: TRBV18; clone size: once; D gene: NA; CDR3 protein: ASSPSRKRGVAEQY
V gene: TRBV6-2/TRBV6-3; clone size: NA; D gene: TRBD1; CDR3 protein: ASSDRGYQPQH
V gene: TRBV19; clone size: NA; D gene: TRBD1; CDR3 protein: ASRIQGATRGYT
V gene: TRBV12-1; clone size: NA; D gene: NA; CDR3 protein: ASSFAHTGHPCEKLF
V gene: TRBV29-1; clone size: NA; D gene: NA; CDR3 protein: SVYGYGELF
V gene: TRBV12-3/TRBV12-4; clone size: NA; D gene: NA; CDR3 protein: ASSLGENYGYT
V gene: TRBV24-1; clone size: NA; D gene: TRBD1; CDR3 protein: ATSDQTGSSYNEQF
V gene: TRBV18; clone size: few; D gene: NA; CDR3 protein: ASSPRWGYEQY
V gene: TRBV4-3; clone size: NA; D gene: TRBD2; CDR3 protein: ASSQATSGGTDTQY
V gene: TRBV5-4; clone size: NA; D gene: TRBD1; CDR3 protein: ASSWDRGDLYGYT
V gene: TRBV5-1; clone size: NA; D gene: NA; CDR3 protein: ASRRDTNTYNEQF
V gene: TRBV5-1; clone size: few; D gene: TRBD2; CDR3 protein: ASSLGTSLWNEQF
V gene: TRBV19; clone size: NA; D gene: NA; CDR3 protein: ASSSYSVSNQPQH
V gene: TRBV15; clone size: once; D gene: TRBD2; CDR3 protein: ATSREYPSGGDLAEQF
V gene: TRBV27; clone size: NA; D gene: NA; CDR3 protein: ASSFSSWDKNQPQH
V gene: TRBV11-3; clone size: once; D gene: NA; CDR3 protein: ASSSPTEGETQY